This T cell receptor beta chain was recorded in a study of metastatic and nonmetastatic thyroid tumors. Looking at the study overall: Samples came from malignant and benign thyroid patients, and repertoires were compared across blood and tumor or nodule tissue. Whole-study results and caveats: Reportedly, malignant thyroid tumors had significantly higher TCR beta diversity than benign nodules, in blood and tumor.

This clone has ten or more counts. Its target is unknown. The germline CDR1 and CDR2 sequences are SGHRS and YFSETQ. The CDR3 consists of 15 residues. Trimming cost V 2 bases and J 3 bases, with 13 bases left between them. All patients were treatment-naive before thyroid surgery. Authors' analysis steps: Using the CDR3 differences seen across clinicopathological groups, the authors built a distant-metastasis classifier for papillary thyroid cancer, which was meant to discriminate distant-metastatic patients. Via MiXCR, TCRdb re-called the PCR reads. The V and J calls follow TCRdb's processing rather than the paper's. This sample has 100,000 or so clones; more than 12% occur once, and the top ten carry 3% to 4.5%.

The genes are TRBV5-1 and TRBJ2-3; D gene uncertain. The sequenced sample was blood. The receptor's source is a female donor with papillary thyroid cancer or a benign thyroid nodule (not recorded which). Some clones in this sample may be carry-over from other donors' samples. In DNA form, the CDR3 reads TGCGCCAGCAGCTTACAAATGAGTGGGACAGATACGCAGTATTTT. Protein product: CASSLQMSGTDTQYF.